These T cell receptor beta chains were read from a single sample in a study of blood T cell repertoires in COVID-19. The repertoire was sequenced with immunoSEQ multiplex PCR; TCRdb's copy has only in-frame clones and lacks some. The table includes fewer than 200,000 clones, around 80% detected once. The sample consisted of PBMCs or T cells enriched from blood (not recorded which). The receptors were gathered from a woman aged 70-85 years in a cohort exposed to, infected with or recovered from COVID-19 (not recorded which). The CDR3 runs from the conserved cysteine through the conserved F or W. Each record gives: J gene, D gene, V gene, clone size, CDR3 DNA, CDR3 protein. D genes are given only for firm matches. The listing skips clone size in some rows; elsewhere it reads once, few, many or a size class.

J gene: TRBJ2-1; D gene: TRBD2; V gene: TRBV7-3; clone size: -; CDR3 DNA: TGTGCCAGCAGCCAAACATCCGGGACTAGCGGTTACAATGAGCAGTTCTTC; CDR3 protein: CASSQTSGTSGYNEQFF
J gene: TRBJ2-1; D gene: -; V gene: TRBV5-1; clone size: -; CDR3 DNA: TGCGCCAGCAGCGGGGGGACCTACAATGAGCAGTTCTTC; CDR3 protein: CASSGGTYNEQFF
J gene: TRBJ1-5; D gene: TRBD1; V gene: TRBV2; clone size: once; CDR3 DNA: TGTGCCAGCAGTGCACAGGGGAAGGGCAATCAGCCCCAGCATTTT; CDR3 protein: CASSAQGKGNQPQHF
J gene: TRBJ2-1; D gene: TRBD1; V gene: TRBV2; clone size: once; CDR3 DNA: TGTGCCAGCAGCCCCGGGACAGGGGGCAACGATGAGCAGTTCTTC; CDR3 protein: CASSPGTGGNDEQFF
J gene: TRBJ2-3; D gene: TRBD2; V gene: TRBV7-3; clone size: -; CDR3 DNA: TGTGCCAGCAGCTTAAGTGTACTAGCGGGAGTTTTGACAGATACGCAGTATTTT; CDR3 protein: CASSLSVLAGVLTDTQYF
J gene: TRBJ2-5; D gene: TRBD1; V gene: TRBV6-5; clone size: -; CDR3 DNA: TGTGCCACCAAACCGACAGGGGGCCAAGAGACCCAGTACTTC; CDR3 protein: CATKPTGGQETQYF
J gene: TRBJ1-5; D gene: TRBD1; V gene: TRBV27; clone size: -; CDR3 DNA: TGTGCCAGCAGTTCGGGACAGGGCTATCAGCCCCAGCATTTT; CDR3 protein: CASSSGQGYQPQHF
J gene: TRBJ2-6; D gene: -; V gene: TRBV7-7; clone size: -; CDR3 DNA: TGTGCTAGCAGCGTCCAGGGTCCTGGGGCCAACGTCCTGACTTTC; CDR3 protein: CASSVQGPGANVLTF
J gene: TRBJ2-2; D gene: TRBD1; V gene: TRBV28; clone size: -; CDR3 DNA: TGTGCCAGCGGTCAATCCTCCGGGACAGGGACCCTAGGGGCCGGGGAGCTGTTTTTT; CDR3 protein: CASGQSSGTGTLGAGELFF
J gene: TRBJ1-1; D gene: -; V gene: TRBV11-2; clone size: -; CDR3 DNA: TGTGCCAGCAGCTTATCCCAGGGGAACAAAGCTTTCTTT; CDR3 protein: CASSLSQGNKAFF
J gene: TRBJ2-3; D gene: TRBD1; V gene: TRBV25-1; clone size: -; CDR3 DNA: TGTGCCAGCAGTGATCTCGACAGGGGGAAGGGAGATACGCAGTATTTT; CDR3 protein: CASSDLDRGKGDTQYF
J gene: TRBJ2-3; D gene: -; V gene: TRBV15; clone size: -; CDR3 DNA: TGTGCCACCAGCAGAGATTTATCCGGGAGCACAGATACGCAGTATTTT; CDR3 protein: CATSRDLSGSTDTQYF
J gene: TRBJ1-5; D gene: -; V gene: TRBV28; clone size: -; CDR3 DNA: TGTGCCAGCAGTCTCTTATATAGCAATCAGCCCCAGCATTTT; CDR3 protein: CASSLLYSNQPQHF
J gene: TRBJ1-2; D gene: TRBD1; V gene: TRBV15; clone size: -; CDR3 DNA: TGTGCCACCAGCAGCCGGGACAGGGGTCCTGGCTACACCTTC; CDR3 protein: CATSSRDRGPGYTF
J gene: TRBJ2-7; D gene: TRBD2; V gene: TRBV6-5; clone size: few; CDR3 DNA: TGTGCCAGCAGCCTTTCAAACGCGGGAGATGACGAGCAGTACTTC; CDR3 protein: CASSLSNAGDDEQYF
J gene: TRBJ1-2; D gene: -; V gene: TRBV18; clone size: -; CDR3 DNA: TGTGCCAGCTCACCAGTGGGCCTTCCCACCTTGGGCTACACCTTC; CDR3 protein: CASSPVGLPTLGYTF
J gene: TRBJ1-4; D gene: TRBD1; V gene: TRBV30; clone size: few; CDR3 DNA: TGTGCCTGGGGGAGGACAGGGAATAATGAAAAACTGTTTTTT; CDR3 protein: CAWGRTGNNEKLFF
J gene: TRBJ2-2; D gene: TRBD2; V gene: TRBV28; clone size: -; CDR3 DNA: TGTGCCAGCAGTCTTAGCGGGAGCACCGGGGAGCTGTTTTTT; CDR3 protein: CASSLSGSTGELFF
J gene: TRBJ2-5; D gene: -; V gene: TRBV3-1/TRBV3-2; clone size: once; CDR3 DNA: TGTGCCAGCAGCCAGCGAGGAGGGCAAGAGACCCAGTACTTC; CDR3 protein: CASSQRGGQETQYF
J gene: TRBJ2-1; D gene: TRBD1; V gene: TRBV28; clone size: once; CDR3 DNA: TGTGCCAGCACCATTACCGGGACAGGGGGCTTGAATGAGCAGTTCTTC; CDR3 protein: CASTITGTGGLNEQFF
J gene: TRBJ2-2; D gene: TRBD1; V gene: TRBV9; clone size: -; CDR3 DNA: TGTGCCAGCAGCGTCAGAGGGGGCGGCACCGGGGAGCTGTTTTTT; CDR3 protein: CASSVRGGGTGELFF
J gene: TRBJ1-5; D gene: -; V gene: TRBV10-2; clone size: -; CDR3 DNA: TGCGCCAGCAGTGAAACAGGGAATCAGCCCCAGCATTTT; CDR3 protein: CASSETGNQPQHF
J gene: TRBJ1-1; D gene: -; V gene: TRBV5-1; clone size: -; CDR3 DNA: TGCGCCAGCAGCTCCCGGGAGGGGGGGAACACTGAAGCTTTCTTT; CDR3 protein: CASSSREGGNTEAFF
J gene: TRBJ2-2; D gene: TRBD2; V gene: TRBV7-3; clone size: few; CDR3 DNA: TGTGCCAGCAGCCCGTATAGCGGGAGAGTGAACACCGGGGAGCTGTTTTTT; CDR3 protein: CASSPYSGRVNTGELFF
J gene: TRBJ2-3; D gene: TRBD2; V gene: TRBV7-2; clone size: -; CDR3 DNA: TGTGCCAGCAGCTTCAACGGGAGGGTCGCAGATACGCAGTATTTT; CDR3 protein: CASSFNGRVADTQYF
J gene: TRBJ2-7; D gene: -; V gene: TRBV5-1; clone size: -; CDR3 DNA: TGCGCCAGCAGCTTGGATGGGACTGATACCTACGAGCAGTACTTC; CDR3 protein: CASSLDGTDTYEQYF
J gene: TRBJ1-2; D gene: TRBD1; V gene: TRBV6-5; clone size: -; CDR3 DNA: TGTGCCAGCTCCATAACCGGGACAGCAAACTATGGCTACACCTTC; CDR3 protein: CASSITGTANYGYTF
J gene: TRBJ2-5; D gene: -; V gene: TRBV28; clone size: -; CDR3 DNA: TGTGCCAGCAGTCCGACAGCAACAGAGACCCAGTACTTC; CDR3 protein: CASSPTATETQYF
J gene: TRBJ2-1; D gene: -; V gene: TRBV6-5; clone size: -; CDR3 DNA: TGTGCCACCTCCTTATCGGGAGAGCAGTTCTTC; CDR3 protein: CATSLSGEQFF
J gene: TRBJ1-6; D gene: -; V gene: TRBV21-1; clone size: -; CDR3 DNA: TGTGCCAGCAGCAAAGCGACGACCGGGACAGGGCAGGGAAATTCACCCCTCCACTTT; CDR3 protein: CASSKATTGTGQGNSPLHF
J gene: TRBJ2-5; D gene: TRBD1; V gene: TRBV7-3; clone size: -; CDR3 DNA: TGTGCCAGCAGCCCCGGGACAGGGACGACCCAGTACTTC; CDR3 protein: CASSPGTGTTQYF
J gene: TRBJ2-3; D gene: -; V gene: TRBV4-1; clone size: -; CDR3 DNA: TGCGCCAGCAGCCAAGAACAAGGGGGGGGCACAGATACGCAGTATTTT; CDR3 protein: CASSQEQGGGTDTQYF
J gene: TRBJ2-1; D gene: -; V gene: TRBV7-2; clone size: -; CDR3 DNA: TGTGCCAGCAGCTTAAGTGCTAGCCCCACCTACAATGAGCAGTTCTTC; CDR3 protein: CASSLSASPTYNEQFF
J gene: TRBJ1-4; D gene: TRBD1; V gene: TRBV28; clone size: -; CDR3 DNA: TGTGCCAGCAGTCCGTTACAGGGGGCTTCGGATGAAAAACTGTTTTTT; CDR3 protein: CASSPLQGASDEKLFF
J gene: TRBJ2-7; D gene: -; V gene: TRBV18; clone size: once; CDR3 DNA: TGTGCCAGCTCACCAGCAGGGTCCTTCTACGAGCAGTACTTC; CDR3 protein: CASSPAGSFYEQYF
J gene: TRBJ2-5; D gene: TRBD2; V gene: TRBV7-9; clone size: -; CDR3 DNA: TGTGCCAGCAGCTTAACTAGCGGGATGGAGACCCAGTACTTC; CDR3 protein: CASSLTSGMETQYF
J gene: TRBJ2-2; D gene: -; V gene: TRBV5-4; clone size: many; CDR3 DNA: TGTGCCAGCAGCCGCTCGAGCCGCCTCACCGGGGAGCTGTTTTTT; CDR3 protein: CASSRSSRLTGELFF
J gene: TRBJ2-3; D gene: -; V gene: TRBV29-1; clone size: -; CDR3 DNA: TGCAGCGTCGAAATCGTCGCAGATACGCAGTATTTT; CDR3 protein: CSVEIVADTQYF
J gene: TRBJ2-2; D gene: -; V gene: TRBV28; clone size: -; CDR3 DNA: TGTGCCAGCAGGGGACAGAACACCGGGGAGCTGTTTTTT; CDR3 protein: CASRGQNTGELFF
J gene: TRBJ1-2; D gene: -; V gene: TRBV18; clone size: -; CDR3 DNA: TGTGCCAGCTCACCACCGTTCTCCCGAGCTAACTATGGCTACACCTTC; CDR3 protein: CASSPPFSRANYGYTF
J gene: TRBJ1-4; D gene: -; V gene: TRBV28; clone size: -; CDR3 DNA: TGTGCCAGCAGTTTATTGGGTACAGGGAATGAAAAACTGTTTTTT; CDR3 protein: CASSLLGTGNEKLFF
J gene: TRBJ2-1; D gene: TRBD2; V gene: TRBV30; clone size: -; CDR3 DNA: TGTGCCTGGAGCGGACTAGCGGGAGGCCAGATGCATAGCTCCTACAATGAGCAGTTCTTC; CDR3 protein: CAWSGLAGGQMHSSYNEQFF
J gene: TRBJ2-7; D gene: TRBD2; V gene: TRBV5-4; clone size: -; CDR3 DNA: TGTGCCAGCAGCTTGGGGGCGAACTACGCGGGAGGAGTCGTCGAGCAGTACTTC; CDR3 protein: CASSLGANYAGGVVEQYF
J gene: TRBJ2-1; D gene: TRBD1; V gene: TRBV7-9; clone size: -; CDR3 DNA: TGTGCCAGCAGGGGACAGACCTCCTACAATGAGCAGTTCTTC; CDR3 protein: CASRGQTSYNEQFF
J gene: TRBJ2-2; D gene: TRBD2; V gene: TRBV9; clone size: -; CDR3 DNA: TGTGCCAGCAGCCCTCTAGCGGGAGGGTACACCGGGGAGCTGTTTTTT; CDR3 protein: CASSPLAGGYTGELFF
J gene: TRBJ1-2; D gene: TRBD1; V gene: TRBV30; clone size: -; CDR3 DNA: TGTGCCTGGAGTCGGCAGGGGGCTTCTGGCTACACCTTC; CDR3 protein: CAWSRQGASGYTF